This TCR beta chain is from a study of T cell responses to AZD1222 COVID-19 vaccine. V lost 0 bases and J lost 4, with 9 bases in between. This CDR3 region has 14 residues. Germline V lookup: CDR1 MNHEY, CDR2 SVGAGI. Assay: immunoSEQ multiplex PCR; the TCRdb copy retains only in-frame clones and omits some. The sample has 140,000 to 150,000 clones, 80% to 95% seen once. Material: peripheral blood, obtained 28 days after the second AZD1222 dose. The chain couples TRBV6-5 to TRBJ1-1, with D hard to call. This clonotype was obtained from an adult who received the AZD1222 COVID-19 vaccine. The CDR3 coding sequence is TGTGCCAGCAGTTACTCGTGGGTAGGCACTGAAGCTTTCTTT. Translation gives CASSYSWVGTEAFF.